This T cell receptor beta chain was captured by sequencing in a study of shared clonotypes between healthy human individuals. Study conclusions and caveats: Roughly 5% of naive CD4 clonotypes were shared across a handful of donors.

A note on this clone: As yet, its antigen is unknown.

Profiled with immunoSEQ multiplex PCR; TCRdb holds only in-frame clones, not every one. The data show 2,500,000 or so clones, approximately 94% seen once. Trimming took off 2 bases at V and 2 bases at J, with 7 bases between the two ends. In germline, CDR1 is MGHRA, CDR2 YSYEKL. The CDR3 is 15 residues long. What was sequenced was naive CD4+ T cells sorted from blood. Subset indicated: CD45RA+ positively selected. The V and J genes are TRBV4-1 and TRBJ2-6; D remains unclear. This clonotype was sampled from a young man in good health. The CDR3 loop reads CASSQMTTGANVLTF. In nucleotides, the CDR3 is TGCGCCAGCAGCCAAATGACGACTGGGGCCAACGTCCTGACTTTC.